A selection of T cell receptor beta chains follows, all from one sample in a study of radiotherapy plus CTLA-4 blockade in lung cancer. TCRdb keeps only in-frame clones here, not all; method: immunoSEQ multiplex PCR. The table has approximately 81,000 clones, about 78% seen once; the top ten hold approximately 3.9%. Sequenced here: peripheral blood, sampled from a patient treated with radiotherapy plus ipilimumab. These receptors were collected from a human donor with non-small cell lung cancer who had a partial response to radiotherapy plus ipilimumab. Some clones in this sample may be carry-over from other donors' samples. Each CDR3 is given with its conserved first and last residue. D genes are given only for firm matches. Only part of the rows carry a size: once, few, many, or a class if the clone is expanded.

DNA,CDR3,size,J,length,D,V
TGTGCCAGTAGTATCCGGACAGGGGGCAATGAGCAGTTCTTC,CASSIRTGGNEQFF,-,TRBJ2-1,14,TRBD1,TRBV19
TGCAGCGTCGAAGAAGACAGGGTCTTCTATGGCTACACCTTC,CSVEEDRVFYGYTF,-,TRBJ1-2,14,TRBD1,TRBV29-1
TGTGCCAGCTCACCAGGACTAGCCAACACCGGGGAGCTGTTTTTT,CASSPGLANTGELFF,-,TRBJ2-2,15,TRBD2,TRBV18
TGTGCCAGCAGCTCGTCCGGCGGAGCTTTCTTT,CASSSSGGAFF,-,TRBJ1-1,11,-,TRBV11-3
TGCGCCAGCAGCCAAGCTTCGTTTAACAGGGACTATGGCTACACCTTC,CASSQASFNRDYGYTF,-,TRBJ1-2,16,-,TRBV5-4
TGTGCCAGCAGCTTCCTAGGGGGGGGTTCCTACAATGAGCAGTTCTTC,CASSFLGGGSYNEQFF,-,TRBJ2-1,16,-,TRBV7-3
TGTGCCAGTAGTATAAGGAGGGTCCCAGATACGCAGTATTTT,CASSIRRVPDTQYF,-,TRBJ2-3,14,-,TRBV19
TGCGCCAGCAGCCAAGGAGGGGGAAAGGTCGCTGAGCAGTTCTTC,CASSQGGGKVAEQFF,-,TRBJ2-1,15,-,TRBV4-1
TGTGCTAGTGGCCAAGGGACAGGAACAAACAATGAGCAGTTCTTC,CASGQGTGTNNEQFF,-,TRBJ2-1,15,TRBD1,TRBV12-5
TGTGCCAGCAGCCAGGGACAGGGAATAAATGAAAAACTGTTTTTT,CASSQGQGINEKLFF,few,TRBJ1-4,15,TRBD1,TRBV4-2
TGTGCCTGGAGTGTGACAGGCTACGAGCAGTACTTC,CAWSVTGYEQYF,-,TRBJ2-7,12,-,TRBV30
TGTGCCAGCAGCGCGGGGACTAGCGGGGGGAACACAGATACGCAGTATTTT,CASSAGTSGGNTDTQYF,-,TRBJ2-3,17,TRBD2,TRBV9
TGTGCCAGCAGCGTCCTCGGACTAGGTCGCACAGATACGCAGTATTTT,CASSVLGLGRTDTQYF,-,TRBJ2-3,16,TRBD2,TRBV5-8
TGTGCCAGCAGCCAAGACGCGACTAGCGGGGGCTACAATGAGCAGTTCTTC,CASSQDATSGGYNEQFF,-,TRBJ2-1,17,TRBD2,TRBV4-2
TGTGCCAGCAACAACAGGGTCTGGGAGCAGTTCTTC,CASNNRVWEQFF,-,TRBJ2-1,12,-,TRBV6-1
TGTGCCAGCAGCCCTAGACCATACTCCTACGAGCAGTACTTC,CASSPRPYSYEQYF,-,TRBJ2-7,14,-,TRBV11-3
TGTGCCAGCAGGTATCCGGGACAGGGGGTGTCTGGGGCCAACGTCCTGACTTTC,CASRYPGQGVSGANVLTF,-,TRBJ2-6,18,TRBD1,TRBV2
TGTGCCAGCAGCTTATCTAGCGGGGGTACCGGGGAGCTGTTTTTT,CASSLSSGGTGELFF,-,TRBJ2-2,15,TRBD2,TRBV7-8
TGTGCCAGCAGTGAAGACTTAGGGACTATTAAAGAGACCCAGTACTTC,CASSEDLGTIKETQYF,few,TRBJ2-5,16,TRBD2,TRBV6-1
TGTGCCAGCAGTCCGGGGGGGGACAATGAGCAGTTCTTC,CASSPGGDNEQFF,-,TRBJ2-1,13,TRBD2,TRBV28
TGTGCCAGCAGCTTAGCGGGGGGAACCTACGAGCAGTACTTC,CASSLAGGTYEQYF,few,TRBJ2-7,14,-,TRBV7-6
TGTGCCAGTAGTAAACTACAGGGACAGGGGGCGTCTGAAGCTTTCTTT,CASSKLQGQGASEAFF,-,TRBJ1-1,16,TRBD1,TRBV19
TGTGCCAGCTCATGGGGGGGAGCCGAGCAGTACTTC,CASSWGGAEQYF,-,TRBJ2-7,12,TRBD2,TRBV18
TGTGCCAGTAGTATTCGGACAGGGGGTGGCGAGCAGTACTTC,CASSIRTGGGEQYF,-,TRBJ2-7,14,TRBD1,TRBV19
TGTGCCAGCAAGGACTACGCCACAGATACGCAGTATTTT,CASKDYATDTQYF,-,TRBJ2-3,13,-,TRBV27
TGTGCCAGCAGAGGACAGGTGGACTCCTACGAGCAGTACTTC,CASRGQVDSYEQYF,-,TRBJ2-7,14,TRBD1,TRBV6-1
TGTGCCAGCAGCCGAGACAGGTCAGGGGGCGCGAGCAATCAGCCCCAGCATTTT,CASSRDRSGGASNQPQHF,-,TRBJ1-5,18,TRBD1,TRBV4-2
TGTGCCAGCAGCCAATCGCGGGTTACTGAAGCTTTCTTT,CASSQSRVTEAFF,-,TRBJ1-1,13,-,TRBV7-8
TGCGCCAGCAGCTTGGCATTGGGCGGGGGGGCGGATACGCAGTATTTT,CASSLALGGGADTQYF,-,TRBJ2-3,16,TRBD2,TRBV5-1
TGTGCCAGCAGCCGGAACAGGGCGAGATACGAGCAGTACTTC,CASSRNRARYEQYF,-,TRBJ2-7,14,-,TRBV11-2
TGTGCCAGCAGCATACAGGGGGGGGGCTGGCAGCCCCAGCATTTT,CASSIQGGGWQPQHF,-,TRBJ1-5,15,TRBD1,TRBV5-8
TGTGCCAGCAGTTCACAGGGAGTTCCAACCTACGAGCAGTACTTC,CASSSQGVPTYEQYF,-,TRBJ2-7,15,-,TRBV6-1
TGTGCCAGCAGCGTAGCAGGGCATCAGCCCCAGCATTTT,CASSVAGHQPQHF,-,TRBJ1-5,13,-,TRBV9
TGTGCCAGCAGTTTCCCACCCACAGGGACCTATGGCTACACCTTC,CASSFPPTGTYGYTF,-,TRBJ1-2,15,-,TRBV28
TGCGCCAGCAGCCAAAGGACTAGTTACAATGAGCAGTTCTTC,CASSQRTSYNEQFF,-,TRBJ2-1,14,TRBD2,TRBV4-1
TGTGCCAGCAGTGGCGGTTTCTACGAGCAGTACTTC,CASSGGFYEQYF,-,TRBJ2-7,12,-,TRBV28
TGTGCCAGCAGCCTACGACTAGCCAAAAACATTCAGTACTTC,CASSLRLAKNIQYF,-,TRBJ2-4,14,-,TRBV13
TGTGCCAGCAGTGATATCTCGGGTTACCGAGAGACCCAGTACTTC,CASSDISGYRETQYF,-,TRBJ2-5,15,-,TRBV6-1
TGTGCCAGCAGCTTAGCCGGGGGGGACGAGCAGTACTTC,CASSLAGGDEQYF,-,TRBJ2-7,13,TRBD2,TRBV7-7
TGTGCCAGCAGAGACAGCCTCTCTGGAAACACCATATATTTT,CASRDSLSGNTIYF,-,TRBJ1-3,14,-,TRBV7-9
TGCGCCAGCAGCCTAGGACTAGCGGGGTCAGGCACAGATACGCAGTATTTT,CASSLGLAGSGTDTQYF,-,TRBJ2-3,17,TRBD2,TRBV5-1
TGTGCCAGCAGTTCCAGGCAGGGGGCGGGTGGCTACACCTTC,CASSSRQGAGGYTF,-,TRBJ1-2,14,TRBD1,TRBV6-5
TGCGCCAGCAGCTTGGATTCGCCAGCGGGGGCCTACAATGAGCAGTTCTTC,CASSLDSPAGAYNEQFF,-,TRBJ2-1,17,TRBD2,TRBV5-1
TGTGCCAGTAGGAGGACAGGGGAAGCTTTCTTT,CASRRTGEAFF,many,TRBJ1-1,11,TRBD1,TRBV19
TGCGCCAGCAGCTTGGAGGGCCGGGGGGCGGCCCAGTACTTC,CASSLEGRGAAQYF,-,TRBJ2-5,14,-,TRBV5-1
TGTGCCAGCAGCCAAGTCAATAGCGGACCCTACGAGCAGTACTTC,CASSQVNSGPYEQYF,-,TRBJ2-7,15,-,TRBV4-2
TGTGCCAGCCAAGAAGGGGCTGGGTCTGGGGCCAACGTCCTGACTTTC,CASQEGAGSGANVLTF,once,TRBJ2-6,16,-,TRBV2
TGTGCCAGCAGTTACTACGCCGGGCCAAATCCAGGGTGGCAGTTCTTC,CASSYYAGPNPGWQFF,few,TRBJ2-1,16,-,TRBV27